This T cell receptor beta chain was captured in a study of blood T cell repertoires in COVID-19. Method: immunoSEQ multiplex PCR; TCRdb's copy keeps in-frame clones and lacks some. The table includes about 120,000 clones, 65% to 90% detected once. The sample consisted of peripheral blood. This receptor was identified in a man older than 75 with acute or convalescent COVID-19.

The CDR3 coding sequence is TGTGCCAGCAGCCCGCGGACAGGGTCCAACTATGGCTACACCTTC. This translates into CASSPRTGSNYGYTF. The chain carries TRBV11-2 and TRBJ1-2; 8 bases agree with TRBD1. The J segment lost 2 bases and the V segment lost 5 bases, leaving 7 bases of the junction unmatched. The CDR3 extends over 15 amino acids. In germline, CDR1 is SGHAT, CDR2 FQNNGV.